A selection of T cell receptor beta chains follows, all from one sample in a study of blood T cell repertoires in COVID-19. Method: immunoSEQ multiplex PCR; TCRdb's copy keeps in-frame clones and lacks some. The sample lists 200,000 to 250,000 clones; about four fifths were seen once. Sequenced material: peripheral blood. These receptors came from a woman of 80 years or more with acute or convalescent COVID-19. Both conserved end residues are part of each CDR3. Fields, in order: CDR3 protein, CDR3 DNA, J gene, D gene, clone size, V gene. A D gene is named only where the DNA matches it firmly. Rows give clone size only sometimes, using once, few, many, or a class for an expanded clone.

cdr3_aa: CASSIGQGSYGYTF
cdr3_nt: TGTGCCAGTAGTATCGGGCAGGGAAGCTATGGCTACACCTTC
j_call: TRBJ1-2
d_call: .
clone_size: .
v_call: TRBV19

cdr3_aa: CASSLHGETQYF
cdr3_nt: TGTGCCAGCAGCTTGCACGGGGAGACCCAGTACTTC
j_call: TRBJ2-5
d_call: .
clone_size: few
v_call: TRBV5-5

cdr3_aa: CASSVGRGISEKLFF
cdr3_nt: TGCGCCAGCAGTGTTGGGAGGGGTATAAGTGAAAAACTGTTTTTT
j_call: TRBJ1-4
d_call: .
clone_size: .
v_call: TRBV5-1

cdr3_aa: CASSLGGQGAHHEQYF
cdr3_nt: TGTGCCAGCAGCTTAGGGGGACAGGGGGCGCACCACGAGCAGTACTTC
j_call: TRBJ2-7
d_call: TRBD1
clone_size: once
v_call: TRBV7-9

cdr3_aa: CAWSRDRGRWGYTF
cdr3_nt: TGTGCCTGGAGCCGGGACAGGGGGCGGTGGGGCTACACCTTC
j_call: TRBJ1-2
d_call: TRBD1
clone_size: few
v_call: TRBV30

cdr3_aa: CASSLFRDRVEKLFF
cdr3_nt: TGTGCCAGCAGCTTATTCCGGGACAGGGTTGAAAAACTGTTTTTT
j_call: TRBJ1-4
d_call: TRBD1
clone_size: .
v_call: TRBV7-9

cdr3_aa: CSASKSGGAYEQYF
cdr3_nt: TGCAGTGCTAGTAAGAGCGGGGGCGCCTACGAGCAGTACTTC
j_call: TRBJ2-7
d_call: TRBD2
clone_size: .
v_call: TRBV20-1

cdr3_aa: CASRRPGSAADTQYF
cdr3_nt: TGTGCCAGCAGACGCCCGGGTAGCGCGGCAGATACGCAGTATTTT
j_call: TRBJ2-3
d_call: .
clone_size: .
v_call: TRBV28

cdr3_aa: CASSTQTGGDEAFF
cdr3_nt: TGTGCCAGCAGCACCCAGACAGGGGGCGATGAAGCTTTCTTT
j_call: TRBJ1-1
d_call: TRBD1
clone_size: .
v_call: TRBV11-3

cdr3_aa: CASGKGLAPYEQYF
cdr3_nt: TGTGCCAGCGGTAAGGGACTAGCCCCCTACGAGCAGTACTTC
j_call: TRBJ2-7
d_call: TRBD2
clone_size: .
v_call: TRBV6-1

cdr3_aa: CASSIDRDTNEKLFF
cdr3_nt: TGCGCCAGCAGCATTGACAGGGACACTAATGAAAAACTGTTTTTT
j_call: TRBJ1-4
d_call: TRBD1
clone_size: few
v_call: TRBV5-1

cdr3_aa: CASSRTGTGANVLTF
cdr3_nt: TGCGCCAGCAGCCGGACAGGGACTGGGGCCAACGTCCTGACTTTC
j_call: TRBJ2-6
d_call: TRBD1
clone_size: .
v_call: TRBV5-1

cdr3_aa: CASSLQTGVNTGELFF
cdr3_nt: TGTGCCAGCAGCTTACAGACAGGGGTAAACACCGGGGAGCTGTTTTTT
j_call: TRBJ2-2
d_call: TRBD1
clone_size: .
v_call: TRBV7-2

cdr3_aa: CASSLARAAGGELFF
cdr3_nt: TGCGCCAGCAGCTTGGCAAGGGCCGCGGGCGGGGAGCTGTTTTTT
j_call: TRBJ2-2
d_call: .
clone_size: once
v_call: TRBV5-1

cdr3_aa: CASSLAPQDSPLHF
cdr3_nt: TGTGCCAGCAGCTTAGCTCCTCAGGATTCACCCCTCCACTTT
j_call: TRBJ1-6
d_call: .
clone_size: .
v_call: TRBV7-2

cdr3_aa: CASSLGTGQSGNTIYF
cdr3_nt: TGTGCCAGCAGCTTAGGGACAGGGCAATCTGGAAACACCATATATTTT
j_call: TRBJ1-3
d_call: TRBD1
clone_size: .
v_call: TRBV3-1/TRBV3-2

cdr3_aa: CASSRDRVGVWGYTF
cdr3_nt: TGTGCCAGCAGCAGGGACAGGGTTGGAGTCTGGGGCTACACCTTC
j_call: TRBJ1-2
d_call: TRBD1
clone_size: .
v_call: TRBV11-2

cdr3_aa: CASSLAGQGTDTQYF
cdr3_nt: TGTGCCAGCAGCTTAGCGGGGCAGGGGACAGATACGCAGTATTTT
j_call: TRBJ2-3
d_call: .
clone_size: .
v_call: TRBV7-2

cdr3_aa: CAISGGGEAEAFF
cdr3_nt: TGTGCCATCAGTGGAGGGGGCGAAGCTGAAGCTTTCTTT
j_call: TRBJ1-1
d_call: TRBD1
clone_size: .
v_call: TRBV10-3

cdr3_aa: CASSVQGRETQYF
cdr3_nt: TGTGCCAGCAGCGTACAGGGAAGGGAGACCCAGTACTTC
j_call: TRBJ2-5
d_call: .
clone_size: .
v_call: TRBV7-2

cdr3_aa: CASSIVGRASSTDTQYF
cdr3_nt: TGTGCCAGTAGTATAGTCGGCAGGGCCTCTAGCACAGATACGCAGTATTTT
j_call: TRBJ2-3
d_call: .
clone_size: few
v_call: TRBV19

cdr3_aa: CASSPSGGGTGELFF
cdr3_nt: TGTGCCAGCAGCCCCTCCGGGGGGGGCACCGGGGAGCTGTTTTTT
j_call: TRBJ2-2
d_call: TRBD2
clone_size: once
v_call: TRBV9

cdr3_aa: CASTTTGRANTEAFF
cdr3_nt: TGTGCCAGTACGACAACAGGGAGGGCGAACACTGAAGCTTTCTTT
j_call: TRBJ1-1
d_call: .
clone_size: .
v_call: TRBV19

cdr3_aa: CASSRASGAQETQYF
cdr3_nt: TGTGCCAGCAGCCGGGCTAGCGGGGCACAAGAGACCCAGTACTTC
j_call: TRBJ2-5
d_call: TRBD2
clone_size: .
v_call: TRBV3-1/TRBV3-2

cdr3_aa: CASSSPQGYTEAFF
cdr3_nt: TGTGCCAGCAGCTCACCTCAGGGGTACACTGAAGCTTTCTTT
j_call: TRBJ1-1
d_call: .
clone_size: .
v_call: TRBV5-4

cdr3_aa: CASTEETGYGQPQHF
cdr3_nt: TGTGCCAGCACCGAGGAAACAGGGTACGGTCAGCCCCAGCATTTT
j_call: TRBJ1-5
d_call: .
clone_size: once
v_call: TRBV2

cdr3_aa: CATKLSGSTDTQYF
cdr3_nt: TGTGCCACCAAACTAAGCGGTAGCACAGATACGCAGTATTTT
j_call: TRBJ2-3
d_call: .
clone_size: .
v_call: TRBV6-5

cdr3_aa: CASSQTLRDSTEKLFF
cdr3_nt: TGTGCCAGCAGCCAGACTCTCCGGGACAGCACTGAAAAACTGTTTTTT
j_call: TRBJ1-4
d_call: TRBD1
clone_size: .
v_call: TRBV5-6

cdr3_aa: CASSVDELARNEQFF
cdr3_nt: TGTGCCAGCAGCGTAGATGAACTAGCCCGCAATGAGCAGTTCTTC
j_call: TRBJ2-1
d_call: .
clone_size: once
v_call: TRBV9

cdr3_aa: CASSKGVEGGNQPQHF
cdr3_nt: TGTGCCAGCAGTAAAGGGGTCGAGGGGGGCAATCAGCCCCAGCATTTT
j_call: TRBJ1-5
d_call: .
clone_size: medium-sized
v_call: TRBV6-2/TRBV6-3

cdr3_aa: CASSPNERDSPLHF
cdr3_nt: TGTGCCAGCTCACCTAATGAGCGAGATTCACCCCTCCACTTT
j_call: TRBJ1-6
d_call: .
clone_size: .
v_call: TRBV18

cdr3_aa: CASSEVRRTDTQYF
cdr3_nt: TGTGCCAGCAGTGAAGTTAGGAGAACAGATACGCAGTATTTT
j_call: TRBJ2-3
d_call: .
clone_size: .
v_call: TRBV2

cdr3_aa: CASTTGGGNTIYF
cdr3_nt: TGTGCCAGCACCACGGGGGGAGGAAACACCATATATTTT
j_call: TRBJ1-3
d_call: .
clone_size: few
v_call: TRBV28

cdr3_aa: CASRTTGEIYGYTF
cdr3_nt: TGTGCCAGCAGGACAACAGGGGAGATTTATGGCTACACCTTC
j_call: TRBJ1-2
d_call: TRBD1
clone_size: .
v_call: TRBV6-6

cdr3_aa: CASSYREMVNTEAFF
cdr3_nt: TGTGCCAGCTCGTACAGGGAAATGGTGAACACTGAAGCTTTCTTT
j_call: TRBJ1-1
d_call: .
clone_size: .
v_call: TRBV18

cdr3_aa: CASSRGTGEAFF
cdr3_nt: TGTGCCAGCAGTCGAGGTACAGGGGAAGCTTTCTTT
j_call: TRBJ1-1
d_call: .
clone_size: once
v_call: TRBV6-5

cdr3_aa: CASSPVPDTQYF
cdr3_nt: TGTGCCAGCAGTCCAGTCCCAGATACGCAGTATTTT
j_call: TRBJ2-3
d_call: .
clone_size: .
v_call: TRBV12-3/TRBV12-4

cdr3_aa: CASSLQSGANVLTF
cdr3_nt: TGTGCCAGTAGTTTACAGTCTGGGGCCAACGTCCTGACTTTC
j_call: TRBJ2-6
d_call: .
clone_size: few
v_call: TRBV19

cdr3_aa: CASFFTGGTEAFF
cdr3_nt: TGTGCCAGCTTCTTCACAGGGGGCACTGAAGCTTTCTTT
j_call: TRBJ1-1
d_call: TRBD1
clone_size: .
v_call: TRBV19

cdr3_aa: CASSLGGGNQPQHF
cdr3_nt: TGCGCCAGCAGCTTGGGAGGCGGCAATCAGCCCCAGCATTTT
j_call: TRBJ1-5
d_call: .
clone_size: once
v_call: TRBV5-1